This T cell receptor beta chain was documented in a study of blood T cell repertoires in COVID-19. At the level of the study: Sites across the United States, Italy and Spain contributed samples from acute and convalescent COVID-19. The cDNA or gDNA used as material had been derived from T cells, B-cell-depleted T cells, or PBMCs.

CDR3 length equals 13 residues. V was clipped by 5 bases and J by 8 bases, with 10 bases between them. Assay used: immunoSEQ multiplex PCR; TCRdb lists only in-frame clones, some missing. The repertoire holds about 75,000 clones, roughly 87% seen once, with around 6.3% in the top ten. The sequenced sample consisted of peripheral blood. The chain joins TRBV12-3 or TRBV12-4 to TRBJ1-6; D gene ambiguous. This TCR was sampled from a woman between 45 and 60 years old with acute or convalescent COVID-19. As DNA, the CDR3 is TGTGCCAGCAGTCTCCACATCGATTCACCCCTCCACTTT. Its translation is CASSLHIDSPLHF.